Here is one T cell receptor beta chain with its context. These data originate in a study of T cell clonotyping in hematopoietic cell transplantation. Looked up from germline, CDR1 is SEHNR and CDR2 is FQNEAQ (reference sequence). This CDR3 spans 11 amino acids. Trimming took 8 bases from V and 5 from J, leaving 7 bases between them. Data came from immunoSEQ multiplex PCR; TCRdb stores just in-frame clones and leaves some out. The profile shows about 29,000 clones, around nine tenths of them singletons. The chain couples TRBV7-9 to TRBJ1-3; unclear D gene. The sample here was PBMCs, taken 100 days after allogeneic stem cell transplant. This receptor was obtained from a female patient aged 50 to 65 who had an allogeneic stem cell transplant from a related donor, so the T cells may come from the graft donor. Some clones in this sample may be carry-over from other donors' samples. The CDR3 DNA reads as TGTGCCAGCGACCGTCGAAACACCATATATTTT. It encodes CASDRRNTIYF. The full variable domain, its missing parts supplied by reference TRBV7-9 and TRBJ1-3, is DTGVSQNPRHKITKRGQNVTFRCDPISEHNRLYWYRQTLGQGPEFLTYFQNEAQLEKSRLLSDRFSAERPKGSFSTLEIQRTEQGDSAMYLCASDRRNTIYFGEGSWLTVV.